This T cell receptor (beta chain) came from a study of neoadjuvant anti-PD-1 for oral cavity cancer (dated by TCRdb to the early 2020s). Background for the entire study: Three to four biweekly doses of nivolumab at 3 mg/kg were mostly administered to patients before curative-intent surgical resection. A fourth nivolumab dose was given around day 43 to patients without progression, and definitive surgical resection was performed in those patients on days 50-56. Under RECIST 1.1, patients with complete response, partial response or stable disease were classed as responders, and patients with progression were classed as non-responders. An approximately 31% response rate was observed in the parent correlative cohort, in which about a dozen patients were included. What the study reported, not specific to this receptor: Higher pretreatment blood TCRbeta clonality and lower post-treatment tumor TCRbeta clonality were correlated with higher pretreatment blood Treg/Th17 ratios. TCR analyses included only three patients per response group, and the authors called for larger cohorts for validation. After neoadjuvant nivolumab, non-responders showed significantly higher T cell clonality (Gini index) in PBMCs than responders did.

Taken with the paper, the label for time point translates to: before neoadjuvant nivolumab. None of the patients had received prior systemic or radiation treatment, and all were newly diagnosed with stage II-IVA oral cavity squamous cell carcinoma. The cohort consisted of patients with HPV-negative, locally advanced oral cavity squamous cell carcinoma. No culture maintenance or expansion was done, as the peripheral blood mononuclear cells went straight to analysis. Samples came from a longitudinal correlative study of a single-arm phase II trial of neoadjuvant nivolumab in oral cavity squamous cell carcinoma. Genomic DNA-based TCRbeta sequencing was performed on subject-matched pre- and post-treatment PBMCs and tumors from three responders and three non-responders. Peripheral blood mononuclear cells were drawn once before nivolumab treatment and a second time after treatment, when surgery took place. The Maxwell RSC DNA from Cells kit was used to isolate genomic DNA from PBMCs.

For deep sequencing of PBMC libraries, mostly roughly 0.5 ug of input genomic DNA was used, and six replicates were run per sample. Following the manufacturer's instructions, the team built TCRbeta libraries using the immunoSEQ hsTCRbeta kit. The completed libraries were mixed into a single pool at 3 nM, then sequenced with an Illumina NovaSeq 6000 S4 flow cell. Per the authors' processing: The immunoSEQ Analyzer was used for raw data preprocessing and quality control. The analysis was restricted to productive rearrangements, with each unique CDR3 amino acid sequence defining a clonotype. Repertoire clonality was estimated as the Gini-Simpson index, computed with the R package tcR. Student's t test was used to compare Gini indices, while Pearson correlation assessed associations with tumor size change. The immuneACCESS repertoire file appears here via TCRdb, limited to in-frame rearrangements. These files lack a portion of the clones; in checked studies, under half of the deficit traces to unresolved V genes, and the cause of the others is not known. V, J and clone size reflect that table, while D and trimming were determined from the DNA. The sample contains 55,000 to 75,000 clones, approximately 79% of them found a single time. The ten largest clones add up to just over 2.5% of the sample.

The CDR3 sequence holds 13 residues, the cysteine and phenylalanine included. The only DNA kept is the CDR3, 39 bases in frame from the first base. The junction shows trimming of 10 bases on V and 6 bases on J, plus 16 bases between the germline ends. CDR1 and CDR2, looked up from the germline V gene (reference sequence), are MNHNY and SVGAGI. Concerning this clone: It lacks a known antigen. There are no base qualities to consult, and no much larger clone falls within one base.

This sequence was found in a person aged 35 to 85 with oral cavity squamous cell carcinoma. Sequenced here: PBMCs, sampled before nivolumab (anti-PD-1) treatment. The chain employs TRBV6-6 and TRBJ2-1, with the D gene tentatively TRBD1 or TRBD2, based on 5 matching bases in each. The CDR3 region has the sequence CAIRDRVANEQFF. The nucleotide sequence is TGTGCCATTCGGGACCGCGTAGCCAATGAGCAGTTCTTC.